The source of this TCR beta chain is a study of somatic mutations in cytotoxic T cells in rheumatoid arthritis. Study-wide context: Flow cytometric sorting isolated some V beta antibody-stained T-cell populations at nearly 100% purity, and among them were V beta1+ cells that underwent TCRB sequencing. Whole-study findings and limits: Antigens targeted by the expanded CD8+ clones were unknown.

This clone was recorded once. The antigen is undetermined. Per the authors' pipeline: Only a few patient CD8+ clones above 1% matched published virus-specific TCRB sequences. Repertoires were generated with immunoSEQ multiplex PCR, while TCRdb's copy carries only in-frame clones and drops some. D and trimming come from the DNA, and the V and J calls and clone size come from that table. Among some 20,000 clones listed, approximately 67% were seen once. The germline V and J ends were trimmed by 6 bases and 0 bases, with 12 bases remaining between them. Germline V gives CDR1 LNHDA, CDR2 SQIVND (reference sequence). The CDR3 is 15 amino acids.

Sequences were obtained from CD8+ T cells sorted from blood. The chain is built from TRBV19 and TRBJ1-3; weak D call: TRBD1 (5 bases). The clonotype originates from an adult with rheumatoid arthritis. The CDR3, as DNA: TGTGCCAGTAGAACCGACAGCCTCTCTGGAAACACCATATATTTT. The encoded protein is CASRTDSLSGNTIYF. Drawing the rest from reference TRBV19 and TRBJ1-3, the complete variable domain is DGGITQSPKYLFRKEGQNVTLSCEQNLNHDAMYWYRQDPGQGLRLIYYSQIVNDFQKGDIAEGYSVSREKKESFPLTVTSAQKNPTAFYLCASRTDSLSGNTIYFGEGSWLTVV.